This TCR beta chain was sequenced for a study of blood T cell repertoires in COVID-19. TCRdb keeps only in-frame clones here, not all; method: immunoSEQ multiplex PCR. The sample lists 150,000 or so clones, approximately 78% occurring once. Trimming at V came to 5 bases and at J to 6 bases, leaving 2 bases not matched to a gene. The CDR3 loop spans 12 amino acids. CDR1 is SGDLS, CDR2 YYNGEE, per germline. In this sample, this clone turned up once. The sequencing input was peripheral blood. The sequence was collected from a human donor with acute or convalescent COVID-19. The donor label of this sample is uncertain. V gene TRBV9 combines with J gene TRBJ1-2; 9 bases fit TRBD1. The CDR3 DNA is TGTGCCAGCAGGGGACAGGGTAATGGCTACACCTTC. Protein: CASRGQGNGYTF.